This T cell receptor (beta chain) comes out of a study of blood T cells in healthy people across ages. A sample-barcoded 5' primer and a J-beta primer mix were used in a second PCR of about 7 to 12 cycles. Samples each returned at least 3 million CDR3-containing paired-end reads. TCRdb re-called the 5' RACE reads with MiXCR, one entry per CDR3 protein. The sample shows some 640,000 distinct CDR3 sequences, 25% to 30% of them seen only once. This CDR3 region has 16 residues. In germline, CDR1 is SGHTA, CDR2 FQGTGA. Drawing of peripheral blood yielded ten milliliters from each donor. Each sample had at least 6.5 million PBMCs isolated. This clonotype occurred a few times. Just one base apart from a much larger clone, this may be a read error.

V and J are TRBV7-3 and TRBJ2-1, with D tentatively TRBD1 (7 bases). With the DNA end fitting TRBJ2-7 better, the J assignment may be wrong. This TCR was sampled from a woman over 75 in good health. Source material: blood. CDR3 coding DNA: TGTGCCAGCAGGTCGGCCCGGGGGCGCGGGGACAGTGAGCAGTACTTC. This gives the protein CASRSARGRGDSEQYF.